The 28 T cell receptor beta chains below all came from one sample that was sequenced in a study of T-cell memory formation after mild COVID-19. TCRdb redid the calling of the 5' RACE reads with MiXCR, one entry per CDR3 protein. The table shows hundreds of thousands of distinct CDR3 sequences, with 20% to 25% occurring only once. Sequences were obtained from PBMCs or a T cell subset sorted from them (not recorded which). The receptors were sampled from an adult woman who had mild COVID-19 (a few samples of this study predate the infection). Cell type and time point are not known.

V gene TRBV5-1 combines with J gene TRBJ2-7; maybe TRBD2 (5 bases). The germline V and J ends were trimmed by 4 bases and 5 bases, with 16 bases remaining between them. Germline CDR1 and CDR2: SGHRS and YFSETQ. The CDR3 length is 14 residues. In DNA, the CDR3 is TGCGCCAGCAGCCCCCTCGTCGGTAGCGACGAGCAGTACTTC. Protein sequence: CASSPLVGSDEQYF.

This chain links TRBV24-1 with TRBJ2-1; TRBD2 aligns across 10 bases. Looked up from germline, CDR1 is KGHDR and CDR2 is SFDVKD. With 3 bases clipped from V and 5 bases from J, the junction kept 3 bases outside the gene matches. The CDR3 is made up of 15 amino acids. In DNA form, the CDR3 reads TGTGCCACCAGTGATGAACTAGCGGGGAACAATGAGCAGTTCTTC. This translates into CATSDELAGNNEQFF.

CDR3 sequence reads: CASSHPASLTRTDTQYF. The CDR3 bases are TGCGCCAGCAGCCATCCCGCAAGCCTGACCCGCACAGATACGCAGTATTTT. The rearrangement uses TRBV4-3 and TRBJ2-3; the D is unclear. This CDR3 region has 17 residues. Trimming shortened V by 3 bases and J by 1 base, and 17 bases separated the two germline ends. Germline V gene data show CDR1 as LGHNA and CDR2 as YSLEER.

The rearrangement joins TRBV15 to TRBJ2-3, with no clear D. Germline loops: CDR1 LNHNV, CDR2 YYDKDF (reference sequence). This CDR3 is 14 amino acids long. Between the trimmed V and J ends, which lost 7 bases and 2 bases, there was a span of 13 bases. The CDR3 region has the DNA TGTGCCACCATGGCGTTCGGAACCACAGATACGCAGTATTTT. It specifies CATMAFGTTDTQYF.

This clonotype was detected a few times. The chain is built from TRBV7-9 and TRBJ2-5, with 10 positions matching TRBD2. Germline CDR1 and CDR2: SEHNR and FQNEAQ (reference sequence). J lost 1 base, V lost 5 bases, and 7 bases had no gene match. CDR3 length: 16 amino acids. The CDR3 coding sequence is TGTGCCAGCAGCGACGTAGCGGGGGGAGGCCAAGAGACCCAGTACTTC. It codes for CASSDVAGGGQETQYF.

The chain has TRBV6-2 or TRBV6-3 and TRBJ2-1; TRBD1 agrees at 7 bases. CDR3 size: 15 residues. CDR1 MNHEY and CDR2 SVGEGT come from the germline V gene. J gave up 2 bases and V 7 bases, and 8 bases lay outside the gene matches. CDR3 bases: TGTGCCAGCAATGGACAGGAGACTCCCTACAATGAGCAGTTCTTC. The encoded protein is CASNGQETPYNEQFF.

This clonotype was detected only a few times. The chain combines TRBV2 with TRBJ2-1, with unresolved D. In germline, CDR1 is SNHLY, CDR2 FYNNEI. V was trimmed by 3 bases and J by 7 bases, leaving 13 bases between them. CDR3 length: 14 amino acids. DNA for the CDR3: TGTGCCAGCAGTGACAGCCGCACCCGTAATGAGCAGTTCTTC. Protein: CASSDSRTRNEQFF.

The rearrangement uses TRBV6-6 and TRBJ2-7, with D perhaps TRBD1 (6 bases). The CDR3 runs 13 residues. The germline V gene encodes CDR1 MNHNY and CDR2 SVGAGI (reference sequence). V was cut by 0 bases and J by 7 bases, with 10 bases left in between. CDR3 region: CASSYSTGWEQYF. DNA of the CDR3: TGTGCCAGCAGTTACTCTACAGGGTGGGAGCAGTACTTC.

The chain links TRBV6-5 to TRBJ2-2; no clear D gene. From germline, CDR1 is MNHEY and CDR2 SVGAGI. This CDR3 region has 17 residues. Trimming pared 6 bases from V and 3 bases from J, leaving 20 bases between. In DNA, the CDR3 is TGTGCCAGCAGCCCCCTGGTAATGACTTCTTACACCGGGGAGCTGTTTTTT. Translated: CASSPLVMTSYTGELFF.

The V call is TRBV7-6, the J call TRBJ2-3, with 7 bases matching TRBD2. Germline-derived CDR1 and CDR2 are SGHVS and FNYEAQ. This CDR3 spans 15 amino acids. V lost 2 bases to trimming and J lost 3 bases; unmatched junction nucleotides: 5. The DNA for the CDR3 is TGTGCCAGCAGCTTAAGGGGAGGGGCGACAGATACGCAGTATTTT. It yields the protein CASSLRGGATDTQYF.

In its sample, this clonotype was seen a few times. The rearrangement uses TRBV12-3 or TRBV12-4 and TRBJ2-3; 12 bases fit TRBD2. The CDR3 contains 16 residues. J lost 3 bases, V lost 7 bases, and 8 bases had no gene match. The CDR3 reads CASTPLAGGRTDTQYF. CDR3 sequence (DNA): TGTGCCAGCACCCCGCTAGCGGGAGGGAGGACAGATACGCAGTATTTT.

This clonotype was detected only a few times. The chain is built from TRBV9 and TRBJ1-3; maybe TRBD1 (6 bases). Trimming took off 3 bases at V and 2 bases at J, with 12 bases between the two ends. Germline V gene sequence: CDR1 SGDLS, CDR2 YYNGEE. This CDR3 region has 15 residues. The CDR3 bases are TGTGCCAGCAGCGCGAGAGGGGGGCCTGGAAACACCATATATTTT. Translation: CASSARGGPGNTIYF.

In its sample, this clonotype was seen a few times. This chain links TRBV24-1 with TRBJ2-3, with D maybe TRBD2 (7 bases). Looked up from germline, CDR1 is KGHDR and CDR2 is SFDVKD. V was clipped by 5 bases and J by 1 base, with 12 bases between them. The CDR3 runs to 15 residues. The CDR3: CATSVVGGRTDTQYF. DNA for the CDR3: TGTGCCACCAGTGTGGTCGGGGGGCGCACAGATACGCAGTATTTT.

CDR3 bases: TGTGCCAGCAGCTGGGGCGGGCGACTGTTTTTT. It encodes CASSWGGRLFF. The chain combines TRBV6-2 or TRBV6-3 with TRBJ1-4; maybe TRBD1 (5 bases). CDR1 is MNHEY and CDR2 is SVGEGT in the germline V gene. V lost 6 bases and J lost 13, with 12 bases in between. The CDR3 is made up of 11 amino acids.

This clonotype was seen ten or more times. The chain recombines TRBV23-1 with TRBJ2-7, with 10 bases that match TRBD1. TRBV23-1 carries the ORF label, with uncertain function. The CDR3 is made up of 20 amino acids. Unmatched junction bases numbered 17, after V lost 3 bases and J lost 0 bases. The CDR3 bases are TGCGCCAGCAGTCACCTCTTGGGACAGGGGAAAATAGGGACCTCCTACGAGCAGTACTTC. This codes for CASSHLLGQGKIGTSYEQYF.

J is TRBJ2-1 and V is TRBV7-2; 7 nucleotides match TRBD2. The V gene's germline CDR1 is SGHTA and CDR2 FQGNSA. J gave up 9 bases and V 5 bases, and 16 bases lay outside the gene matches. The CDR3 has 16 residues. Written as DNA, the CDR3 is TGTGCCAGCAGCCGTTCAAAGACTAGTGCGGGAGTTGAGCAGTTCTTC. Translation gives CASSRSKTSAGVEQFF.

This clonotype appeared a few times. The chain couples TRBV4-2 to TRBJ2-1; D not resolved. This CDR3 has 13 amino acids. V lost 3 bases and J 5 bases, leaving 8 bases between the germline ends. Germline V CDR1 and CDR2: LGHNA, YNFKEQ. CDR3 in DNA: TGTGCCAGCAGCCAGCCCGTCGACAATGAGCAGTTCTTC. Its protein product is CASSQPVDNEQFF.

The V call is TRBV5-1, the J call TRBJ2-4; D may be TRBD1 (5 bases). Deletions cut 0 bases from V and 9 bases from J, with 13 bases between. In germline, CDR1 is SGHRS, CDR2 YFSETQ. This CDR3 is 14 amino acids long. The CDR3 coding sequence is TGCGCCAGCAGCTTGGAAGGTTCAGGGTTCATTCAGTACTTC. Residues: CASSLEGSGFIQYF. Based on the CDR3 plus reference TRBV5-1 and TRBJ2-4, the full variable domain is KAGVTQTPRYLIKTRGQQVTLSCSPISGHRSVSWYQQTPGQGLQFLFEYFSETQRNKGNFPGRFSGRQFSNSRSEMNVSTLELGDSALYLCASSLEGSGFIQYFGAGTRLSVL.

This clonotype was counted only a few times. The CDR3 reads CSATGPGNTIYF. DNA of the CDR3: TGCAGCGCCACGGGGCCTGGAAACACCATATATTTT. V and J are TRBV29-1 and TRBJ1-3; D perhaps matches TRBD1 (5 bases). This CDR3 comprises 12 residues. Deletions cut 7 bases from V and 2 bases from J, with 9 bases between. Germline-derived CDR1 and CDR2 are SQVTM and ANQGSEA.

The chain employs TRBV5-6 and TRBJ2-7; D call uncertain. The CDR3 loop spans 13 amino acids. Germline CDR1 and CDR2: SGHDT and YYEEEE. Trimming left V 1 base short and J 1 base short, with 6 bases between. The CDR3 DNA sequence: TGTGCCAGCAGCTTGTTCCCTTCCTACGAGCAGTACTTC. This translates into CASSLFPSYEQYF.

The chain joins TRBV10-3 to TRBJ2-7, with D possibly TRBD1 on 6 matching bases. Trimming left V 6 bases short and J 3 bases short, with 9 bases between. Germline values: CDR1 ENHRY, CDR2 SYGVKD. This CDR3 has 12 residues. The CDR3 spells CAISQDSYEQYF. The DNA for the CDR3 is TGTGCCATCAGCCAGGACAGCTACGAGCAGTACTTC.

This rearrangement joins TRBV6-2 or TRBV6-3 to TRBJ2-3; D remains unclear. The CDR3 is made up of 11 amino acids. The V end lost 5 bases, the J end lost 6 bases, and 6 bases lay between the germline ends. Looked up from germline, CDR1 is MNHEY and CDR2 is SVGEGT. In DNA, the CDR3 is TGTGCCAGCAGTGACGAGGATACGCAGTATTTT. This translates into CASSDEDTQYF.

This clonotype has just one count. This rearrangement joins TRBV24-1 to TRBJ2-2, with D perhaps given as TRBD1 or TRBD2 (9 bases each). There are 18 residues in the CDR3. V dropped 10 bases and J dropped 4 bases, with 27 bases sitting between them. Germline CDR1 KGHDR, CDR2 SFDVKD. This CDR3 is CATKGTGISGGSTGELFF. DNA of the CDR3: TGTGCCACTAAGGGGACAGGGATTAGCGGGGGAAGCACCGGGGAGCTGTTTTTT.

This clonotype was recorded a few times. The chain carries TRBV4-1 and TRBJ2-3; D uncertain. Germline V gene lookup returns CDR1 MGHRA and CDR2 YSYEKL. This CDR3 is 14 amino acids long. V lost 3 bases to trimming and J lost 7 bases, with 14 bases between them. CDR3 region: CASSQPQDVYTQYF. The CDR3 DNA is TGCGCCAGCAGCCAGCCCCAGGACGTTTATACGCAGTATTTT.

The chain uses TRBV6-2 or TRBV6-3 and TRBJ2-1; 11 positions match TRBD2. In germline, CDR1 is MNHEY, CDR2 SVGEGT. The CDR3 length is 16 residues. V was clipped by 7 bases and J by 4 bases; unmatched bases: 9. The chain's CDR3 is CASTKAGTSGYNEQFF. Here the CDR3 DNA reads TGTGCCAGCACTAAGGCCGGGACTAGCGGATACAATGAGCAGTTCTTC.

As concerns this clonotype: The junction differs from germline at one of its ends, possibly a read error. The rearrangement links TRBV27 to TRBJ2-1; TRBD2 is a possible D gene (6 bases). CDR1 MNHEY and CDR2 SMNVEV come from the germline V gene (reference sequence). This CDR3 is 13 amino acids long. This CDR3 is CASSFPNGGGVLF. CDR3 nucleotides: TGTGCCAGCAGTTTCCCCAACGGCGGAGGGGTGCTCTTC.

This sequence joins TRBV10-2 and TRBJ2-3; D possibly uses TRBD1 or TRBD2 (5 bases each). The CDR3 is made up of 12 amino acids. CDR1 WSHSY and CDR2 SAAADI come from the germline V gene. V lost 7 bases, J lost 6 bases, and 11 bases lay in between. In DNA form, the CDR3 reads TGCGCCAGCAACGGGGCTAAGGATACGCAGTATTTT. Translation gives CASNGAKDTQYF.

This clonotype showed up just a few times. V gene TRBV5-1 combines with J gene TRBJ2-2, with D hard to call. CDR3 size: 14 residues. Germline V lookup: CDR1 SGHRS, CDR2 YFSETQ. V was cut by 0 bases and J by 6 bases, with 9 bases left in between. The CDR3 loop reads CASSLAEGSGELFF. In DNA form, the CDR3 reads TGCGCCAGCAGCTTGGCCGAAGGGTCCGGGGAGCTGTTTTTT.